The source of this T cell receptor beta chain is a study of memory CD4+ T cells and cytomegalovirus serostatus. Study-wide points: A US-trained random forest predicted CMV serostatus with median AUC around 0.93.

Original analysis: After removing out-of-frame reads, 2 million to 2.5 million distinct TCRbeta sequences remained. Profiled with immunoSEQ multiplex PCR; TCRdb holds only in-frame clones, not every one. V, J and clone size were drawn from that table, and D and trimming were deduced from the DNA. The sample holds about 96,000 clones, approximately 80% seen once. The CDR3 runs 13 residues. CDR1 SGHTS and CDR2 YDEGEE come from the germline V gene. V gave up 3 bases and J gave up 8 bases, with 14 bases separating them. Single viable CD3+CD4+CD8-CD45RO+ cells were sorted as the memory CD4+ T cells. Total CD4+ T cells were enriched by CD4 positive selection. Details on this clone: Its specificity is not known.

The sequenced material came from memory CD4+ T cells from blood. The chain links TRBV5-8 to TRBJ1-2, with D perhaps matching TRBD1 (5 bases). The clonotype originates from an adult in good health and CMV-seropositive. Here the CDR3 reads CASSWGWGNGYTF. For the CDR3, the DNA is TGTGCCAGCAGCTGGGGTTGGGGCAACGGCTACACCTTC.